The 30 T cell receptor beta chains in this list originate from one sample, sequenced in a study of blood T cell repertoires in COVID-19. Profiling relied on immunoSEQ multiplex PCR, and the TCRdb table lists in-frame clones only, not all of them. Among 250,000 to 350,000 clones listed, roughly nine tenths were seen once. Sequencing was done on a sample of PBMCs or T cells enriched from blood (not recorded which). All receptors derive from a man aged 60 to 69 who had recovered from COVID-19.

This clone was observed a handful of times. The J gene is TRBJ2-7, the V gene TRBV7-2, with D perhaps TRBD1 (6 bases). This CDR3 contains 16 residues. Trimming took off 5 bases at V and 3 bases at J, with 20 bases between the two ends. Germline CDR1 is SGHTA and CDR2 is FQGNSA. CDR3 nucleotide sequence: TGTGCCAGCAGCCAAAGTCAGGGGCATGTAATCTACGAGCAGTACTTC. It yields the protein CASSQSQGHVIYEQYF.

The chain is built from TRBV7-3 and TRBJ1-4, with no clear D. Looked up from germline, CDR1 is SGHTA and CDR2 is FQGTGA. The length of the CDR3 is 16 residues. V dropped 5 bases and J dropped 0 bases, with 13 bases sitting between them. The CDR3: CASSLRSIATNEKLFF. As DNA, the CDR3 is TGTGCCAGCAGCCTACGCTCAATTGCAACTAATGAAAAACTGTTTTTT. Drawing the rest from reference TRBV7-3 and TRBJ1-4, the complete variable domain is GAGVSQTPSNKVTEKGKYVELRCDPISGHTALYWYRQSLGQGPEFLIYFQGTGAADDSGLPNDRFFAVRPEGSVSTLKIQRTERGDSAVYLCASSLRSIATNEKLFFGSGTQLSVL.

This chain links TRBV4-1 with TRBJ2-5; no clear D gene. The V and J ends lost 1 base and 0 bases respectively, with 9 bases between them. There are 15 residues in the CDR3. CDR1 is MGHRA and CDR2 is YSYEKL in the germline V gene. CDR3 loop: CASSQVLGDQETQYF. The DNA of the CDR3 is TGCGCCAGCAGCCAAGTTCTAGGAGACCAAGAGACCCAGTACTTC.

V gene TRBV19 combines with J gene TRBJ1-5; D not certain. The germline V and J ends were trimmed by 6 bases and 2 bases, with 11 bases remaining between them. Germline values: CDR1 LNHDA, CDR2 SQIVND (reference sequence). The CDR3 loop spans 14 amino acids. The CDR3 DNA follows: TGTGCCAGTAGAGTCCCGGTTGGCAATCAGCCCCAGCATTTT. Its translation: CASRVPVGNQPQHF.

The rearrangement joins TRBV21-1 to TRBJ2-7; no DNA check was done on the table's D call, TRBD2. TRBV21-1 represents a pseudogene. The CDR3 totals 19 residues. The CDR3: CASSALDSSGSPNTNEQYF. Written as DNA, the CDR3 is TGTGCCAGCAGCGCCCTGGACTCTAGCGGGAGCCCGAATACCAACGAGCAGTACTTC.

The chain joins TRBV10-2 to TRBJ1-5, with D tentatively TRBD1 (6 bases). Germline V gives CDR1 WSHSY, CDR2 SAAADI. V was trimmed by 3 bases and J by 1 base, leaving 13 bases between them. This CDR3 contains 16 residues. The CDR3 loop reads CASSDWDTRSNQPQHF. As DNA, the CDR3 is TGCGCCAGCAGTGATTGGGACACACGGAGCAATCAGCCCCAGCATTTT.

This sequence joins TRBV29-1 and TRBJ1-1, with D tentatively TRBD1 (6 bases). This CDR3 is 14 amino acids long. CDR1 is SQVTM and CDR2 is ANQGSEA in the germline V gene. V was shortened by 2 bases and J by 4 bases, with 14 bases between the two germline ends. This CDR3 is CSVEQQGKGTEAFF. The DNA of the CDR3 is TGCAGCGTTGAACAACAGGGAAAAGGCACTGAAGCTTTCTTT.

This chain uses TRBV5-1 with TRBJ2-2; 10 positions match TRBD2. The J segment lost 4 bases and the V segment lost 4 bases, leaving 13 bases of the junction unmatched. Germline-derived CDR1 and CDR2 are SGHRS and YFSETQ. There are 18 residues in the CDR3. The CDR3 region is CASSPFPLAGSSTGELFF. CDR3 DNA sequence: TGCGCCAGCAGCCCTTTCCCACTAGCGGGGAGTTCCACCGGGGAGCTGTTTTTT.

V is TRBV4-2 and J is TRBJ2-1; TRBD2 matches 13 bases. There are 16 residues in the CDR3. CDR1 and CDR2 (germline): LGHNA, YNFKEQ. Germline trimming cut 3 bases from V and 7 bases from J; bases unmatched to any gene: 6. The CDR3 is CASSQALAGGENEQFF. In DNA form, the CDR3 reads TGTGCCAGCAGCCAGGCACTAGCGGGAGGGGAAAATGAGCAGTTCTTC.

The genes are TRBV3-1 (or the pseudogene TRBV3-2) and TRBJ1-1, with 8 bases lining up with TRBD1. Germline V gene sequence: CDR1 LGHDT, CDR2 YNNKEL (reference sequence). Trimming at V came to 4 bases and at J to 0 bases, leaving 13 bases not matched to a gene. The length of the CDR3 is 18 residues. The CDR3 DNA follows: TGTGCCAGCAGCCCGAGGATTTCAGGGACAGGACTGAACACTGAAGCTTTCTTT. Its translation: CASSPRISGTGLNTEAFF.

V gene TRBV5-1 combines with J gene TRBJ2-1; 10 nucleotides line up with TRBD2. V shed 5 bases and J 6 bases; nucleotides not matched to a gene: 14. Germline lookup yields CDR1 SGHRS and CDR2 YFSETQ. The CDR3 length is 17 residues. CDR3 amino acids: CASSPPGGAGGFNEQFF. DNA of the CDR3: TGCGCCAGCAGTCCCCCGGGTGGAGCGGGAGGGTTCAATGAGCAGTTCTTC.

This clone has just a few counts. CDR3 DNA: TGTGCCAGCAGCCAACCCCCGGTGGGGGGTGGCTACACCTTC. It specifies CASSQPPVGGGYTF. The gene calls are TRBV4-2 and TRBJ1-2; tentatively, D is TRBD1 (5 bases). The CDR3 contains 14 residues. From germline, CDR1 is LGHNA and CDR2 YNFKEQ. V was trimmed by 2 bases and J by 7 bases, leaving 14 bases between them.

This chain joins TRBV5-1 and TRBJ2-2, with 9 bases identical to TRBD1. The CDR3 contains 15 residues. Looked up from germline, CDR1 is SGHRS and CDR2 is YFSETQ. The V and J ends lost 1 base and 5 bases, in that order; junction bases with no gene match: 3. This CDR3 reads CASSLSGTGTGELFF. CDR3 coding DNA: TGCGCCAGCAGCTTGTCCGGGACAGGGACCGGGGAGCTGTTTTTT.

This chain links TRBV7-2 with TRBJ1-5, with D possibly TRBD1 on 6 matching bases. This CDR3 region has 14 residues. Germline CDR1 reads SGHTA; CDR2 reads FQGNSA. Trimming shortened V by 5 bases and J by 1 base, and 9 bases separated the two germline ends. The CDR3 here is CASSIDRSNQPQHF. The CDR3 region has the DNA TGTGCCAGCAGCATTGACAGGAGCAATCAGCCCCAGCATTTT.

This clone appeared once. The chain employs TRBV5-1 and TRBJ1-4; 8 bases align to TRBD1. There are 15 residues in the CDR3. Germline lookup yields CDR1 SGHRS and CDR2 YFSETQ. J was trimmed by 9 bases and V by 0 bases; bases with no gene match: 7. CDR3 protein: CASSLGTGRSKKLFF. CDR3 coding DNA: TGCGCCAGCAGCTTGGGGACAGGGAGAAGTAAAAAACTGTTTTTT.

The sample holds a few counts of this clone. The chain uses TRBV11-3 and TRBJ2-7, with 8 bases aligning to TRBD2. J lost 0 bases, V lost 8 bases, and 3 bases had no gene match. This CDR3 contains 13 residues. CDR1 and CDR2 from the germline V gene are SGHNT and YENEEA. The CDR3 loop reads CASRGGSSYEQYF. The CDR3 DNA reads TGTGCCAGCCGGGGGGGTAGCTCCTACGAGCAGTACTTC.

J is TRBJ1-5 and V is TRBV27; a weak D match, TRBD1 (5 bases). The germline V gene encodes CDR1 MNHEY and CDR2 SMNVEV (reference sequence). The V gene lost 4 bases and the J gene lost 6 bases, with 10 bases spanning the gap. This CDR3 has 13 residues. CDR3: CASSYQGFQPQHF. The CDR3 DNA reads TGTGCCAGCAGTTATCAGGGTTTTCAGCCCCAGCATTTT.

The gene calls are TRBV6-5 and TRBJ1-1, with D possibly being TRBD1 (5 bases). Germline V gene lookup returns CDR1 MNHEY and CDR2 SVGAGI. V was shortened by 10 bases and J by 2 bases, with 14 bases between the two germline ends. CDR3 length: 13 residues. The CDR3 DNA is TGTGCCACTTCCAGGGAAGGAAACACTGAAGCTTTCTTT. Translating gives CATSREGNTEAFF.

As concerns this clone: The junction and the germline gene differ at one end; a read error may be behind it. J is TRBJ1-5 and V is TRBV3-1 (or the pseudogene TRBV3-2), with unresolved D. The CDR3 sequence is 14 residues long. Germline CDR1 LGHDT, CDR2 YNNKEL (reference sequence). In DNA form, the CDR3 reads TGTGCCAGCACCCAAGCGGGGAGCAATCAGCCCCAGCATTTT. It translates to CASTQAGSNQPQHF.

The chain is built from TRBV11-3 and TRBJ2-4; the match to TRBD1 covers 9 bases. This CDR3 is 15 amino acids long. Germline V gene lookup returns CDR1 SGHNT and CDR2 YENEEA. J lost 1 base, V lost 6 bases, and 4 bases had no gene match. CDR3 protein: CASRKTGGAKNIQYF. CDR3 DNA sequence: TGTGCCAGCAGGAAGACAGGGGGGGCCAAAAACATTCAGTACTTC.

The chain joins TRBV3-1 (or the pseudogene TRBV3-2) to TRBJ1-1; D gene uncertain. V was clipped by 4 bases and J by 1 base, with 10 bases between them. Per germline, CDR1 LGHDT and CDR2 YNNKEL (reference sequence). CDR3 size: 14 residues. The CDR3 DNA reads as TGTGCCAGCAGCCGCTGGGAGTCGAACACTGAAGCTTTCTTT. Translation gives CASSRWESNTEAFF.

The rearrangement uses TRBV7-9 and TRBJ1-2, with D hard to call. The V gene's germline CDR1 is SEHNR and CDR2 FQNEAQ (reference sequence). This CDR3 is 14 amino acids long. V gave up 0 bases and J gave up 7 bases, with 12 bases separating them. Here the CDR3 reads CASSLASLRGGYTF. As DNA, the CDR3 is TGTGCCAGCAGCTTAGCCAGTTTAAGAGGTGGCTACACCTTC. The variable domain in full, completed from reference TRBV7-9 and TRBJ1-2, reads DTGVSQNPRHKITKRGQNVTFRCDPISEHNRLYWYRQTLGQGPEFLTYFQNEAQLEKSRLLSDRFSAERPKGSFSTLEIQRTEQGDSAMYLCASSLASLRGGYTFGSGTRLTVV.

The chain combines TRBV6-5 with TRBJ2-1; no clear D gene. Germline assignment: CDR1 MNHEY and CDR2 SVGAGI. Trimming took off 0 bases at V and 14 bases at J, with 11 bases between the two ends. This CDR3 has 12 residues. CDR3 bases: TGTGCCAGCAGTTACTCGAGGAACGTGGAGTTCTTC. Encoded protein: CASSYSRNVEFF.

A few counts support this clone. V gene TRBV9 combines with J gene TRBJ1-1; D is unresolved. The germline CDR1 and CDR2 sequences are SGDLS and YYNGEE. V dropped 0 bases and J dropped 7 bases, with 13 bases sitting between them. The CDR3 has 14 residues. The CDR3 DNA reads TGTGCCAGCAGCGTAGCTGAGCGAGCGGATGAAGCTTTCTTT. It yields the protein CASSVAERADEAFF.

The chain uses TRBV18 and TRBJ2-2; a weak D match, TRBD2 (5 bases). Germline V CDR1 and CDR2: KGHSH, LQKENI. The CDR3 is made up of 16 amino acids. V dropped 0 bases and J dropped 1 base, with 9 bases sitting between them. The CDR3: CASSPPRGRNTGELFF. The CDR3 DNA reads TGTGCCAGCTCACCACCACGCGGGCGGAACACCGGGGAGCTGTTTTTT.

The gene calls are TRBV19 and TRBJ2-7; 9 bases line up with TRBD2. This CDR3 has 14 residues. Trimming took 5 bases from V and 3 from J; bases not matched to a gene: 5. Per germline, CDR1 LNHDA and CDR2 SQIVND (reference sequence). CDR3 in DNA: TGTGCCAGTAGTCCGGGACTAGCAGACTACGAGCAGTACTTC. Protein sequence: CASSPGLADYEQYF. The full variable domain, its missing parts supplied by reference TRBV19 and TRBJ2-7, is DGGITQSPKYLFRKEGQNVTLSCEQNLNHDAMYWYRQDPGQGLRLIYYSQIVNDFQKGDIAEGYSVSREKKESFPLTVTSAQKNPTAFYLCASSPGLADYEQYFGPGTRLTVT.

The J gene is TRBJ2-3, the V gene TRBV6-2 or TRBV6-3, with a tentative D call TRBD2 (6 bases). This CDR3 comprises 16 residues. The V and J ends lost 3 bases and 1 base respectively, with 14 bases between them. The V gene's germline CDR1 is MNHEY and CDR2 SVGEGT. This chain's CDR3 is CASSYGLGGRTDTQYF. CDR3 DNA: TGTGCCAGCAGTTATGGACTGGGGGGACGCACAGATACGCAGTATTTT.

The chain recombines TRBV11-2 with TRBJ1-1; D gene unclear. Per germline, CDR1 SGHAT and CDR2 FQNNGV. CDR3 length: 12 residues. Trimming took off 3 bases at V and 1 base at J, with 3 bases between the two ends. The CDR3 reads CASSFGNTEAFF. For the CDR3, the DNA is TGTGCCAGCAGCTTCGGGAACACTGAAGCTTTCTTT.

Written as DNA, the CDR3 is TGTGCCAGTACCAATCGGGCAGGGATGAGCAATCAGCCCCAGCATTTT. Protein: CASTNRAGMSNQPQHF. V gene TRBV19 combines with J gene TRBJ1-5; D possibly corresponds to TRBD1 (5 bases). The V gene lost 7 bases and the J gene lost 1 base, with 17 bases spanning the gap. The CDR3 consists of 16 residues. The V gene's germline CDR1 is LNHDA and CDR2 SQIVND (reference sequence).

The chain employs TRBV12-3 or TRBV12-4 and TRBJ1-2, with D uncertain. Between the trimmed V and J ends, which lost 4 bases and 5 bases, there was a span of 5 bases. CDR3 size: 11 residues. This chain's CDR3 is CASSSLYGYTF. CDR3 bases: TGTGCCAGCAGTTCCCTTTATGGCTACACCTTC.